Listed below are T cell receptor beta chains from one sample, sequenced in a study of cytomegalovirus exposure and HLA in healthy donors. Sequenced by immunoSEQ multiplex PCR; TCRdb stores in-frame clones only, minus some. Of about 150,000 clones in the sample, approximately 77% were seen once. The sample was PBMCs. All receptors derive from a woman aged 40 to 55 in good health and CMV-seronegative. Each CDR3 is given with its conserved first and last residue. The D gene is left open where the match is weak. A clone size is listed for some rows: how often the clone was seen (once, few, many), or a class if it is expanded.

>NA|TRBD1|TRBV11-2|TRBJ2-7
TGTGCCAGCAGCTCAGACAGGGTTGGTGAGCAGTACTTC
CASSSDRVGEQYF
>NA|NA|TRBV6-1|TRBJ2-7
TGTGCTAGCGTATCCTACGAGCAGTACTTC
CASVSYEQYF
>NA|NA|TRBV11-2|TRBJ2-1
TGTGCCAGCAGCACGACCCAGGGGTGGGATGAGCAGTTCTTC
CASSTTQGWDEQFF
>once|NA|TRBV30|TRBJ2-7
TGTGCCTGGAGTGTACCTCGATCGAGCTACGAGCAGTACTTC
CAWSVPRSSYEQYF
>NA|TRBD1|TRBV6-1|TRBJ1-2
TGTGCCAGCAGTCCAGGGACAGGGTATGGCTACACCTTC
CASSPGTGYGYTF
>NA|NA|TRBV4-3|TRBJ1-1
TGCGCCAGCAGCCAAGTGTTTGGTGGTATCCAGGGCATGAACACTGAAGCTTTCTTT
CASSQVFGGIQGMNTEAFF
>few|NA|TRBV4-2|TRBJ2-7
TGTGCCAGCAGCCAGGCCCGAGGCTACGAGCAGTACTTC
CASSQARGYEQYF
>NA|NA|TRBV29-1|TRBJ1-1
TGCAGCGTTGAAGAGGGTGGGGGGAGTCCTGAAGCTTTCTTT
CSVEEGGGSPEAFF
>NA|NA|TRBV11-2|TRBJ1-2
TGTGCCAGCAGCTCAAGGGGATATGGCTACACCTTC
CASSSRGYGYTF
>NA|NA|TRBV27|TRBJ1-4
TGTGCCAGCAGCGCAACCCCTCAGGGGTGGGAAAAACTGTTTTTT
CASSATPQGWEKLFF
>NA|NA|TRBV18|TRBJ1-6
TGTGCCAGCTCACCTCTTTTCCGGGGGAATAATTCACCCCTCCACTTT
CASSPLFRGNNSPLHF
>NA|TRBD1|TRBV7-2|TRBJ2-7
TGTGCCAGCAGCCCACGGGACAGGGTCTCCTACGAGCAGTACTTC
CASSPRDRVSYEQYF
>few|NA|TRBV2|TRBJ1-5
TGTGCCAGCAGTGAATCGGAGGGGACGAGCAATCAGCCCCAGCATTTT
CASSESEGTSNQPQHF
>NA|NA|TRBV7-9|TRBJ1-4
TGTGCCAGCACCCCTGGGGCTTCAACAACTAATGAAAAACTGTTTTTT
CASTPGASTTNEKLFF
>NA|NA|TRBV13|TRBJ1-1
TGTGCCAGCAGCTTCGAGGGCTACACTGAAGCTTTCTTT
CASSFEGYTEAFF
>NA|TRBD1|TRBV5-1|TRBJ2-5
TGCGCCAGCAGCAATGACAGGGGGCCGGAGACCCAGTACTTC
CASSNDRGPETQYF
>NA|NA|TRBV5-1|TRBJ2-7
TGCGCCAGCCGTGTGGGGGGTACCTACGAGCAGTACTTC
CASRVGGTYEQYF
>NA|TRBD1|TRBV28|TRBJ2-7
TGTGCCAGCAGTCCGGACAGGGGATCGGCCGAGCAGTACTTC
CASSPDRGSAEQYF
>NA|NA|TRBV7-6|TRBJ1-1
TGTGCCAGCAGCTTCGACAGGACAGTCAGTGACACTGAAGCTTTCTTT
CASSFDRTVSDTEAFF
>NA|TRBD1|TRBV25-1|TRBJ1-6
TGTGCCAGCAGTCCGACAGGGGGGTTTGGATCACCCCTCCACTTT
CASSPTGGFGSPLHF
>once|TRBD1|TRBV5-4|TRBJ2-7
TGTGCCAGCAGCCCGGGACAGTACGAGCAGTACTTC
CASSPGQYEQYF
>NA|NA|TRBV5-6|TRBJ2-5
TGTGCCAGCAGCTTAAGTAGCAGGGCGGAGACCCAGTACTTC
CASSLSSRAETQYF
>NA|NA|TRBV29-1|TRBJ1-1
TGCAGCGTTGGACGGAGGAACACTGAAGCTTTCTTT
CSVGRRNTEAFF
>NA|NA|TRBV27|TRBJ2-7
TGTGCCAGCAGTTACGGACACTCAAGTTCCTGGTACGAGCAGTACTTC
CASSYGHSSSWYEQYF
>NA|TRBD2|TRBV19|TRBJ2-5
TGTGCCAGTAGTATTAAGTACGAGCGGGGGGAGACCCAGTACTTC
CASSIKYERGETQYF